This T cell receptor (beta chain) emerged from a study of blood T cell repertoires in COVID-19. At the level of the study: Sites in the United States, Italy and Spain provided acute and convalescent COVID-19 samples. In each case, the material was cDNA or gDNA derived from T cells, B-cell-depleted T cells, or PBMCs.

Participant reports of clinical history set cohort assignment. Some clones are missing from TCRdb's copy, which holds only in-frame ones; the method was immunoSEQ multiplex PCR. This table has nearly 350,000 clones, roughly 87% appearing once. The sample holds one count of this clone. Germline CDR1 and CDR2: SEHNR and FQNEAQ (reference sequence). This CDR3 comprises 14 residues. V was cut by 5 bases and J by 0 bases, with 8 bases left in between. The sample consisted of PBMCs or T cells enriched from blood (not recorded which). The rearrangement links TRBV7-9 to TRBJ2-4; D perhaps matches TRBD1 (5 bases). The sequence derives from a woman aged 25-40 years who had recovered from COVID-19. The CDR3 loop reads CASSNQGAKNIQYF. CDR3 coding DNA: TGTGCCAGCAGCAATCAGGGAGCCAAAAACATTCAGTACTTC. Variable domain in full (rest from reference TRBV7-9 and TRBJ2-4): DTGVSQNPRHKITKRGQNVTFRCDPISEHNRLYWYRQTLGQGPEFLTYFQNEAQLEKSRLLSDRFSAERPKGSFSTLEIQRTEQGDSAMYLCASSNQGAKNIQYFGAGTRLSVL.